A selection of T cell receptor beta chains follows, all from one sample in a study of blood T cell repertoires in COVID-19. Assay: immunoSEQ multiplex PCR; the TCRdb copy retains only in-frame clones and omits some. The sample consists of some 250,000 clones, over 70% of them appearing once. Sequenced input: peripheral blood. All receptors derive from a man in his forties with active or convalescent COVID-19. CDR3s include the opening cysteine and the closing phenylalanine or tryptophan. D genes are given only for firm matches. Clone size is shown for a subset of rows, as once, few, many or a class of expanded clone.

clone_size,j_call,d_call,v_call,cdr3_nt,cdr3_aa
-,TRBJ2-2,TRBD1,TRBV30,TGTGCCTGGAGAAACAGGGGCGGGACCGGGGAGCTGTTTTTT,CAWRNRGGTGELFF
-,TRBJ2-7,TRBD1,TRBV6-6,TGTGCCAGCAGCCCCGGACAGGGGGCTTCCTACGAGCAGTACTTC,CASSPGQGASYEQYF
-,TRBJ2-1,TRBD2,TRBV10-3,TGTGCCATCAGTGGAGCGGGAGGGCCCGAAAATGAGCAGTTCTTC,CAISGAGGPENEQFF
-,TRBJ1-4,TRBD1,TRBV19,TGTGCCAGTAGTACTCAGGGGGCGTATGAAAAACTGTTTTTT,CASSTQGAYEKLFF
-,TRBJ2-7,TRBD1,TRBV12-5,TGTGCTAGTGGTTTGCCACGCCGTGCACAGGGGGTTCTGAACGAGCAGTACTTC,CASGLPRRAQGVLNEQYF
-,TRBJ1-4,TRBD1,TRBV27,TGTGCCAGCGCGGACAGGGGAAAGGGTAATGAAAAACTGTTTTTT,CASADRGKGNEKLFF
-,TRBJ1-6,-,TRBV4-2,TGTGCCAGCAGCCAAGACGAAGGCGGAGCTCCCTCCTATAATTCACCCCTCCACTTT,CASSQDEGGAPSYNSPLHF
-,TRBJ2-5,TRBD1,TRBV4-2,TGTGCCAGCAGCCAAATCAGGGGGGAGACCCAGTACTTC,CASSQIRGETQYF
few,TRBJ2-1,-,TRBV19,TGTGCCAGTAGTGGGGGCCGCGCTATAAATGAGCAGTTCTTC,CASSGGRAINEQFF
-,TRBJ2-5,-,TRBV14,TGTGCCAGCAGCCCTCGCCCGAGCCAAGAGACCCAGTACTTC,CASSPRPSQETQYF
-,TRBJ2-1,TRBD2,TRBV12-3/TRBV12-4,TGTGCCAGCAGTTTAAGTAGCGGGAATGAGCAGTTCTTC,CASSLSSGNEQFF
once,TRBJ2-5,-,TRBV6-5,TGTGCCAGCAGTTACTCTGGCAGGGGAGCGGTTGAGACCCAGTACTTC,CASSYSGRGAVETQYF
-,TRBJ1-1,-,TRBV11-3,TGTGCCAGCAGCTTAGATTCGGGTCCACGGGGAGCTTTCTTT,CASSLDSGPRGAFF
-,TRBJ1-1,-,TRBV5-5,TGTGCCAGCAGCTTCGACACGGCGAACACTGAAGCTTTCTTT,CASSFDTANTEAFF
once,TRBJ1-2,TRBD1,TRBV30,TGTGCCTGGAACCGCGGGGACAGCCCCTATGGCTACACCTTC,CAWNRGDSPYGYTF
few,TRBJ1-2,-,TRBV7-9,TGTGCCAGCAGCTTAGTCGGCGTTAGCTCCTATGGCTACACCTTC,CASSLVGVSSYGYTF
-,TRBJ2-7,TRBD2,TRBV3-1/TRBV3-2,TGTGCCAGCAGCCCCCAGCTAGCGGGCTACGAGCAGTACTTC,CASSPQLAGYEQYF
-,TRBJ2-5,-,TRBV19,TGTGCCAGTAGTATAGAGGGCCAAGTCTATGGAGAGACCCAGTACTTC,CASSIEGQVYGETQYF
-,TRBJ2-7,TRBD2,TRBV18,TGTGCCAGCTCACTAGGACTAGCGGGGGCCAGGGACGAGCAGTACTTC,CASSLGLAGARDEQYF
-,TRBJ2-1,TRBD2,TRBV5-4,TGTGCCAGCAGCTCGGAGCGGGGGCGGACGACCATCTCCTACAATGAGCAGTTCTTC,CASSSERGRTTISYNEQFF
-,TRBJ2-5,TRBD2,TRBV19,TGTGCCAGTAGTGGGGAGCGGGGGGGCCGGGAGACCCAGTACTTC,CASSGERGGRETQYF
-,TRBJ2-3,TRBD2,TRBV4-3,TGCGCCAGCAGCCATAATAGCGGGGCCGGTGGAGATACGCAGTATTTT,CASSHNSGAGGDTQYF
once,TRBJ1-2,TRBD1,TRBV4-2,TGTGCCAGCAGCCACCCGAACGGACAGGAGCTTAATTATGGCTACACCTTC,CASSHPNGQELNYGYTF
-,TRBJ1-4,-,TRBV5-1,TGCGCCAGCAGCTTTTCTACAGGGAATGAAAAACTGTTTTTT,CASSFSTGNEKLFF
-,TRBJ1-4,-,TRBV5-1,TGCGCCAGCAGCTTGTCCGCAGGGACTAATGAAAAACTGTTTTTT,CASSLSAGTNEKLFF
-,TRBJ1-1,TRBD1,TRBV4-2,TGTGCCAGCAGCCTGGAGGACAGGGCTCGGGTTTGGGAAGCTTTCTTT,CASSLEDRARVWEAFF
-,TRBJ2-7,TRBD1,TRBV30,TGTGCCTGGCAGGTGACAGGGGATATGGACGAGCAGTACTTC,CAWQVTGDMDEQYF
few,TRBJ2-7,-,TRBV5-1,TGCGCCAGCAGTTCCCGGGAGGGGGCGCAACACGAGCAGTACTTC,CASSSREGAQHEQYF
-,TRBJ1-2,TRBD1,TRBV6-2/TRBV6-3,TGTGCCAGCAGTACTGACAGGGGGCGAGGCTACACCTTC,CASSTDRGRGYTF
-,TRBJ1-1,TRBD1,TRBV5-6,TGTGCCAGCAGCCGACCGACGACAGGGGGACCTGAAGCTTTCTTT,CASSRPTTGGPEAFF
few,TRBJ1-5,-,TRBV19,TGTGCCAGTAGTGCTAATCGGGACACACCAAGCAATCAGCCCCAGCATTTT,CASSANRDTPSNQPQHF
-,TRBJ1-1,-,TRBV6-5,TGTGCCAGCAGTTACATCCAGGGCACTGAAGCTTTCTTT,CASSYIQGTEAFF
-,TRBJ1-1,-,TRBV19,TGTGCCAGTAGTATGACAGGAGACACTGAAGCTTTCTTT,CASSMTGDTEAFF
few,TRBJ2-3,-,TRBV29-1,TGCAGCGCACAAACAGGGACCTCTAGCACAGATACGCAGTATTTT,CSAQTGTSSTDTQYF
-,TRBJ1-2,TRBD1,TRBV7-2,TGTGCCAGCAGACGCACAGGGGAGGTCCACTATGGCTACACCTTC,CASRRTGEVHYGYTF
-,TRBJ2-7,-,TRBV5-1,TGCGCCAGCAGCTTGCTCCGGGGAGGAGACGAGCAGTACTTC,CASSLLRGGDEQYF
-,TRBJ1-6,TRBD1,TRBV7-6,TGTGCCAGCAGAAAGGTGCCGGGACAGGATTATAATTCACCCCTCCACTTT,CASRKVPGQDYNSPLHF
-,TRBJ2-7,TRBD1,TRBV12-3/TRBV12-4,TGTGCCAGCAGACGGACAGGGTCGTACGAGCAGTACTTC,CASRRTGSYEQYF
few,TRBJ2-7,TRBD2,TRBV19,TGTGCCAGTAGTACACGGACGGGACTAGGCGGGTACGAGCAGTACTTC,CASSTRTGLGGYEQYF
-,TRBJ1-1,-,TRBV5-8,TGTGCCAGCAGCTTGTATTCGCGGCAGCTTATGAACACTGAAGCTTTCTTT,CASSLYSRQLMNTEAFF
-,TRBJ2-1,TRBD1,TRBV9,TGTGCCAGCAGCGTAGGACAGGGCGGCCCCAATGAGCAGTTCTTC,CASSVGQGGPNEQFF
-,TRBJ2-2,TRBD1,TRBV3-1/TRBV3-2,TGTGCCAGTGGACCGGGACAGGGGGCCGGCACCGGGGAGCTGTTTTTT,CASGPGQGAGTGELFF
once,TRBJ1-2,-,TRBV7-2,TGTGCCAGCAGCTTAGAAGGGGGAAATATCTATGGCTACACCTTC,CASSLEGGNIYGYTF
-,TRBJ1-1,TRBD1,TRBV15,TGTGCCACCAGCAGAGGGGGACAGGCCTTCGATGGCACTGAAGCTTTCTTT,CATSRGGQAFDGTEAFF